The rows below give T cell receptor beta chains drawn from one sample of a study of T cell responses to AZD1222 COVID-19 vaccine. Sequenced by immunoSEQ multiplex PCR; TCRdb stores in-frame clones only, minus some. The table records 150,000 to 200,000 clones, around 93% of them present only once. Specimen: peripheral blood, collected on day 0 of AZD1222 vaccination. These TCRs come from an adult in good health. Both conserved end residues are part of each CDR3. A D gene is named only where the DNA matches it firmly. Clone size is given for some rows only: seen once, a few or many times, or a class if the clone is expanded.

v_gene: TRBV19
abundance: NA
d_gene: TRBD2
j_gene: TRBJ2-1
CDR3aa: CASSILAGYNEQFF
CDR3nt: TGTGCCAGTAGTATCCTAGCGGGCTACAATGAGCAGTTCTTC

v_gene: TRBV19
abundance: NA
d_gene: TRBD2
j_gene: TRBJ2-2
CDR3aa: CASSSYRNPGLAGGPGELFF
CDR3nt: TGTGCCAGTAGTAGCTACAGGAACCCGGGACTAGCGGGAGGGCCCGGGGAGCTGTTTTTT

v_gene: TRBV9
abundance: NA
d_gene: NA
j_gene: TRBJ2-1
CDR3aa: CASSVGTVAGEQFF
CDR3nt: TGTGCCAGCAGCGTAGGCACCGTGGCGGGTGAGCAGTTCTTC

v_gene: TRBV28
abundance: NA
d_gene: NA
j_gene: TRBJ2-2
CDR3aa: CASSLYPPRRSNTGELFF
CDR3nt: TGTGCCAGCAGCCTTTATCCCCCCCGCAGATCGAACACCGGGGAGCTGTTTTTT

v_gene: TRBV24-1
abundance: NA
d_gene: NA
j_gene: TRBJ2-2
CDR3aa: CATSDYMGEHTGELFF
CDR3nt: TGTGCCACCAGTGATTACATGGGAGAGCACACCGGGGAGCTGTTTTTT

v_gene: TRBV4-2
abundance: NA
d_gene: TRBD2
j_gene: TRBJ2-2
CDR3aa: CASSQDPLAGGYTGELFF
CDR3nt: TGTGCCAGCAGCCAAGATCCTTTAGCGGGAGGGTACACCGGGGAGCTGTTTTTT

v_gene: TRBV19
abundance: NA
d_gene: NA
j_gene: TRBJ2-2
CDR3aa: CASSVPSPVGTGELFF
CDR3nt: TGTGCCAGTAGTGTCCCGTCCCCTGTGGGCACCGGGGAGCTGTTTTTT

v_gene: TRBV3-1/TRBV3-2
abundance: NA
d_gene: NA
j_gene: TRBJ2-7
CDR3aa: CASSQDTRAPREQYF
CDR3nt: TGTGCCAGCAGCCAAGACACTAGGGCTCCTCGGGAGCAGTACTTC

v_gene: TRBV29-1
abundance: NA
d_gene: NA
j_gene: TRBJ1-1
CDR3aa: CSVGEGKNTEAFF
CDR3nt: TGCAGCGTTGGCGAAGGGAAGAACACTGAAGCTTTCTTT

v_gene: TRBV5-1
abundance: NA
d_gene: NA
j_gene: TRBJ1-4
CDR3aa: CASSPGVGVRGGATNEKLFF
CDR3nt: TGCGCCAGCAGCCCTGGGGTCGGTGTCAGGGGAGGAGCAACTAATGAAAAACTGTTTTTT

v_gene: TRBV6-1
abundance: NA
d_gene: NA
j_gene: TRBJ1-5
CDR3aa: CASSEVGGMGDDQPQHF
CDR3nt: TGTGCCAGCAGTGAAGTGGGGGGGATGGGGGATGATCAGCCCCAGCATTTT

v_gene: TRBV3-1/TRBV3-2
abundance: NA
d_gene: NA
j_gene: TRBJ1-2
CDR3aa: CASSPPLGGTGTYGYTF
CDR3nt: TGTGCCAGCAGCCCCCCACTCGGGGGAACCGGGACCTATGGCTACACCTTC

v_gene: TRBV6-6
abundance: NA
d_gene: TRBD1
j_gene: TRBJ1-1
CDR3aa: CASSQDRVVTEAFF
CDR3nt: TGTGCCAGCAGTCAGGACAGGGTGGTGACTGAAGCTTTCTTT

v_gene: TRBV18
abundance: NA
d_gene: NA
j_gene: TRBJ2-6
CDR3aa: CASSPMGGPSSGANVLTF
CDR3nt: TGTGCCAGCTCACCCATGGGGGGCCCAAGCTCTGGGGCCAACGTCCTGACTTTC

v_gene: TRBV5-4
abundance: NA
d_gene: NA
j_gene: TRBJ2-7
CDR3aa: CASSFSAAYEQYF
CDR3nt: TGTGCCAGCAGCTTCTCCGCCGCCTACGAGCAGTACTTC

v_gene: TRBV7-9
abundance: few
d_gene: TRBD2
j_gene: TRBJ2-1
CDR3aa: CASSPPFRLAGGSGEQFF
CDR3nt: TGTGCCAGCAGCCCGCCCTTCCGACTAGCGGGAGGTTCGGGCGAGCAGTTCTTC

v_gene: TRBV9
abundance: NA
d_gene: TRBD1
j_gene: TRBJ1-5
CDR3aa: CASSARDSGGAQHF
CDR3nt: TGTGCCAGCAGCGCCAGGGACAGTGGGGGAGCCCAGCATTTT

v_gene: TRBV4-1
abundance: NA
d_gene: NA
j_gene: TRBJ2-1
CDR3aa: CASSRVGSYNEQFF
CDR3nt: TGCGCCAGCAGCCGGGTAGGCTCCTACAATGAGCAGTTCTTC

v_gene: TRBV27
abundance: NA
d_gene: TRBD1
j_gene: TRBJ2-7
CDR3aa: CASSPRDSNIEQYF
CDR3nt: TGTGCCAGCAGTCCCCGGGACAGCAACATCGAGCAGTACTTC

v_gene: TRBV9
abundance: NA
d_gene: NA
j_gene: TRBJ1-2
CDR3aa: CASSVVPGDGYTF
CDR3nt: TGTGCCAGCAGCGTAGTGCCAGGGGACGGCTACACCTTC

v_gene: TRBV10-3
abundance: NA
d_gene: NA
j_gene: TRBJ1-1
CDR3aa: CAISLRPGTNTEAFF
CDR3nt: TGTGCCATCAGTCTACGACCGGGGACGAACACTGAAGCTTTCTTT

v_gene: TRBV2
abundance: NA
d_gene: NA
j_gene: TRBJ2-7
CDR3aa: CASSEGLVIGEQYF
CDR3nt: TGTGCCAGCAGTGAAGGTCTAGTCATCGGCGAGCAGTACTTC

v_gene: TRBV2
abundance: NA
d_gene: NA
j_gene: TRBJ2-3
CDR3aa: CASSQADTQYF
CDR3nt: TGTGCCAGCAGTCAAGCAGATACGCAGTATTTT

v_gene: TRBV15
abundance: NA
d_gene: NA
j_gene: TRBJ1-3
CDR3aa: CATSRDSSGNTIYF
CDR3nt: TGTGCCACCAGCAGAGACAGCTCTGGAAACACCATATATTTT

v_gene: TRBV11-3
abundance: NA
d_gene: NA
j_gene: TRBJ2-7
CDR3aa: CASSSDGYEQYF
CDR3nt: TGTGCCAGCAGCAGCGACGGCTACGAGCAGTACTTC

v_gene: TRBV27
abundance: NA
d_gene: NA
j_gene: TRBJ1-2
CDR3aa: CASSVQGRDGYTF
CDR3nt: TGTGCCAGCAGTGTTCAAGGGAGGGATGGCTACACCTTC

v_gene: TRBV7-9
abundance: NA
d_gene: NA
j_gene: TRBJ2-7
CDR3aa: CASSSLGTPAYEQYF
CDR3nt: TGTGCCAGCAGCTCCCTTGGGACTCCCGCCTACGAGCAGTACTTC

v_gene: TRBV10-3
abundance: NA
d_gene: TRBD1
j_gene: TRBJ2-7
CDR3aa: CATKPGQGNEQYF
CDR3nt: TGTGCCACAAAACCGGGACAGGGTAACGAGCAGTACTTC

v_gene: TRBV29-1
abundance: once
d_gene: NA
j_gene: TRBJ1-2
CDR3aa: CSVEEGLGGYGYTF
CDR3nt: TGCAGCGTTGAAGAAGGGTTGGGAGGCTATGGCTACACCTTC

v_gene: TRBV7-9
abundance: NA
d_gene: NA
j_gene: TRBJ1-4
CDR3aa: CASSSIIGGAPEKLFF
CDR3nt: TGTGCCAGCAGCTCGATCATTGGGGGGGCCCCTGAAAAACTGTTTTTT

v_gene: TRBV6-1
abundance: NA
d_gene: TRBD1
j_gene: TRBJ2-3
CDR3aa: CASSEALGDRSTDTQYF
CDR3nt: TGTGCCAGCAGTGAAGCGCTCGGGGACAGGAGCACAGATACGCAGTATTTT

v_gene: TRBV9
abundance: NA
d_gene: NA
j_gene: TRBJ2-7
CDR3aa: CASSPDLGDRAYEQYF
CDR3nt: TGTGCCAGCAGCCCCGACCTGGGGGACCGCGCCTACGAGCAGTACTTC

v_gene: TRBV5-6
abundance: NA
d_gene: NA
j_gene: TRBJ2-5
CDR3aa: CASSDPRAWTQYF
CDR3nt: TGTGCCAGCAGCGATCCCCGTGCTTGGACCCAGTACTTC

v_gene: TRBV7-2
abundance: NA
d_gene: NA
j_gene: TRBJ2-2
CDR3aa: CASSLFAAGELFF
CDR3nt: TGTGCCAGCAGCTTATTCGCCGCCGGGGAGCTGTTTTTT

v_gene: TRBV12-3/TRBV12-4
abundance: once
d_gene: TRBD1
j_gene: TRBJ1-1
CDR3aa: CASSIQGGTEAFF
CDR3nt: TGTGCCAGCAGTATACAGGGGGGAACTGAAGCTTTCTTT

v_gene: TRBV5-1
abundance: NA
d_gene: NA
j_gene: TRBJ1-1
CDR3aa: CASSFKGEQADTEAFF
CDR3nt: TGCGCCAGCAGCTTTAAGGGAGAGCAGGCGGACACTGAAGCTTTCTTT

v_gene: TRBV7-8
abundance: NA
d_gene: TRBD1
j_gene: TRBJ1-4
CDR3aa: CASSPRTGSEKLFF
CDR3nt: TGTGCCAGCAGCCCGCGGACAGGGTCGGAAAAACTGTTTTTT

v_gene: TRBV2
abundance: NA
d_gene: NA
j_gene: TRBJ2-3
CDR3aa: CASSEAGFGTDTQYF
CDR3nt: TGTGCCAGCAGTGAAGCGGGGTTCGGCACAGATACGCAGTATTTT

v_gene: TRBV5-6
abundance: NA
d_gene: NA
j_gene: TRBJ2-7
CDR3aa: CASSLRLVRREQYF
CDR3nt: TGTGCCAGCAGCTTGAGGCTAGTCCGAAGGGAGCAGTACTTC

v_gene: TRBV30
abundance: NA
d_gene: NA
j_gene: TRBJ1-4
CDR3aa: CAWSRGQGTNEKLFF
CDR3nt: TGTGCCTGGAGTAGAGGGCAGGGCACTAATGAAAAACTGTTTTTT

v_gene: TRBV6-5
abundance: NA
d_gene: TRBD2
j_gene: TRBJ2-1
CDR3aa: CASRLADYNEQFF
CDR3nt: TGTGCCAGCCGACTAGCGGACTACAATGAGCAGTTCTTC

v_gene: TRBV30
abundance: NA
d_gene: NA
j_gene: TRBJ2-5
CDR3aa: CAWSQSLETQYF
CDR3nt: TGTGCCTGGAGCCAAAGTCTGGAGACCCAGTACTTC

v_gene: TRBV5-4
abundance: NA
d_gene: NA
j_gene: TRBJ1-1
CDR3aa: CASSSALGGMNTEAFF
CDR3nt: TGTGCCAGCAGCTCGGCCTTAGGGGGTATGAACACTGAAGCTTTCTTT

v_gene: TRBV6-1
abundance: NA
d_gene: NA
j_gene: TRBJ1-6
CDR3aa: CASSEGYSYNSPLHF
CDR3nt: TGTGCCAGCAGTGAGGGTTATTCCTATAATTCACCCCTCCACTTT

v_gene: TRBV11-3
abundance: NA
d_gene: NA
j_gene: TRBJ2-5
CDR3aa: CASSLGDQGMAETQYF
CDR3nt: TGTGCCAGCAGCTTAGGAGATCAGGGGATGGCAGAGACCCAGTACTTC

v_gene: TRBV19
abundance: NA
d_gene: NA
j_gene: TRBJ2-5
CDR3aa: CASSSLETQYF
CDR3nt: TGTGCCAGTAGTTCCCTGGAGACCCAGTACTTC

v_gene: TRBV19
abundance: NA
d_gene: NA
j_gene: TRBJ1-5
CDR3aa: CATSQDGGSNQPQHF
CDR3nt: TGTGCCACCTCACAGGACGGTGGAAGCAATCAGCCCCAGCATTTT

v_gene: TRBV20-1
abundance: NA
d_gene: NA
j_gene: TRBJ1-5
CDR3aa: CSASRGYSNQPQHF
CDR3nt: TGCAGTGCGAGTCGGGGGTATAGCAATCAGCCCCAGCATTTT

v_gene: TRBV28
abundance: NA
d_gene: TRBD2
j_gene: TRBJ2-4
CDR3aa: CASSPGGSKNIQYF
CDR3nt: TGTGCCAGCAGCCCGGGGGGGTCCAAAAACATTCAGTACTTC